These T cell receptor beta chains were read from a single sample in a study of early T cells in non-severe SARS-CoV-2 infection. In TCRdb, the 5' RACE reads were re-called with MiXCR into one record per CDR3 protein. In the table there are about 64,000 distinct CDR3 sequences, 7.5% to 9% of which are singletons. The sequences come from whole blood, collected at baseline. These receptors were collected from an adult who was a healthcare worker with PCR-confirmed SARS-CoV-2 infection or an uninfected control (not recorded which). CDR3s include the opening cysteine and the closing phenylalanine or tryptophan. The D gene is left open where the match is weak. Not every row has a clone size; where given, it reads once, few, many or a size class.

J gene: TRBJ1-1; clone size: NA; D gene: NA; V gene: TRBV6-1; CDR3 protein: CASSEWQGRTEAFF; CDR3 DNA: TGTGCCAGCAGTGAATGGCAGGGTCGAACTGAAGCTTTCTTT
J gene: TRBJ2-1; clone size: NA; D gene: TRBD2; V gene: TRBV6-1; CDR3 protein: CASRVPGTSVNNEQFF; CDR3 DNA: TGTGCCAGCAGGGTTCCCGGGACTAGCGTAAACAATGAGCAGTTCTTC
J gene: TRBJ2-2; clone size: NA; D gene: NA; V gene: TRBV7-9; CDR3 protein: CASSAERELFF; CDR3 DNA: TGTGCCAGCAGCGCCGAGCGGGAGCTGTTTTTT
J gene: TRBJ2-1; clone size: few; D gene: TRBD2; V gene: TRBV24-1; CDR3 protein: CATSDTLAGGDNEQFF; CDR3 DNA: TGTGCCACCAGTGATACACTAGCGGGAGGCGACAATGAGCAGTTCTTC
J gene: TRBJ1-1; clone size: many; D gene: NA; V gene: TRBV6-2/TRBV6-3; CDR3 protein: CASRQASGSEAFF; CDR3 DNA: TGTGCCAGTCGACAGGCTTCGGGATCTGAAGCTTTCTTT
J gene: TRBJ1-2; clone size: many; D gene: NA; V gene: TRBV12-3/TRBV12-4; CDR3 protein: CASSLWQGRLGYTF; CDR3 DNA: TGTGCCAGCAGTTTGTGGCAGGGCCGACTTGGCTACACCTTC
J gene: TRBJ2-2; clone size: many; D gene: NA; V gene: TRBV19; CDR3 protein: CASSIDSSSGELFF; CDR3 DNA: TGTGCCAGTAGTATCGACAGCTCCTCCGGGGAGCTGTTTTTT
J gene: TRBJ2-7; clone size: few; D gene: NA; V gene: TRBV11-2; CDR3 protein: CASSAVVGAYEQYF; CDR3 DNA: TGTGCCAGCAGCGCCGTAGTCGGGGCCTACGAGCAGTACTTC
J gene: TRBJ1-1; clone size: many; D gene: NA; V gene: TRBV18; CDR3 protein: CASSSSGPMNTEAFF; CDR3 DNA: TGTGCCAGCTCATCGTCGGGCCCAATGAACACTGAAGCTTTCTTT
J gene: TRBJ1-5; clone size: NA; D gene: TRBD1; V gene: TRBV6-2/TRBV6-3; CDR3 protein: CAAKGTGRQPQHF; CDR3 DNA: TGTGCCGCCAAGGGGACAGGGCGCCAGCCCCAGCATTTT
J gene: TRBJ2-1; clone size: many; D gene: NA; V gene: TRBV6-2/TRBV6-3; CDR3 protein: CASSYTASAAEQFF; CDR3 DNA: TGTGCCAGCAGTTATACGGCTAGCGCCGCTGAGCAGTTCTTC
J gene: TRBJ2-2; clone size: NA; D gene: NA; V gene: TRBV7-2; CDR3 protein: CASSLERQFTGELFF; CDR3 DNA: TGTGCCAGCAGCTTAGAACGGCAGTTCACCGGGGAGCTGTTTTTT
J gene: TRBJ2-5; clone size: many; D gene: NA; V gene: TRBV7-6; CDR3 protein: CASTPRGQTQETQYF; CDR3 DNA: TGTGCCAGCACCCCGCGGGGACAGACCCAAGAGACCCAGTACTTC
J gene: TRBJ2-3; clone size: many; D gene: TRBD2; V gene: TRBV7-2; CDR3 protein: CASRPGLATTDTQYF; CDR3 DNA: TGTGCCAGCAGGCCGGGACTAGCGACCACAGATACGCAGTATTTT
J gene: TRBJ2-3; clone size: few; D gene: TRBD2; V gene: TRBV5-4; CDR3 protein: CASGTSATSTDTQYF; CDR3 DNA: TGTGCCAGCGGAACTAGCGCTACTAGCACAGATACGCAGTATTTT
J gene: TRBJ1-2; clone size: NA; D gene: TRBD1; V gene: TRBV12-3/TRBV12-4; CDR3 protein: CASRTDRLSGYTF; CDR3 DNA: TGTGCCAGCAGGACGGACAGGTTGTCTGGCTACACCTTC
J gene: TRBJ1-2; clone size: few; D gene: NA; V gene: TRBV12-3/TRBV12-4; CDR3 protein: CVVGASYGYTF; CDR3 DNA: TGTGTTGTGGGGGCGAGCTATGGCTACACCTTC
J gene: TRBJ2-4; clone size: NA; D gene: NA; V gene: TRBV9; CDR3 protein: CASSVSGLSIQYF; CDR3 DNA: TGTGCCAGCAGCGTTAGTGGCTTGAGCATTCAGTACTTC
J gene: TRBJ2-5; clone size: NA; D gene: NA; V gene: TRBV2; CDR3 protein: CVSSEVEETQYF; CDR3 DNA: TGTGTCAGCAGTGAAGTGGAAGAGACCCAGTACTTC
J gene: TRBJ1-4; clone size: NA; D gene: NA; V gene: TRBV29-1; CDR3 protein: CSGYRVINEKLFF; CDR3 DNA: TGCAGCGGGTACAGGGTGATTAATGAAAAACTGTTTTTT
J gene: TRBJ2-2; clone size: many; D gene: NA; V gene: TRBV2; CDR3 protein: CASRLDSNTGELFF; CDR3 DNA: TGTGCCAGCAGACTAGACTCGAACACCGGGGAGCTGTTTTTT
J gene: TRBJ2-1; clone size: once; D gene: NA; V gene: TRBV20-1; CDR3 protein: CSAGQGGYNEQFF; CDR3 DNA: TGCAGCGCCGGGCAGGGGGGCTACAATGAGCAGTTCTTC
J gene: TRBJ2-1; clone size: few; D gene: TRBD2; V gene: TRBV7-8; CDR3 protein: CASSDVAGGLNEQFF; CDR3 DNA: TGTGCCAGCAGCGATGTAGCGGGAGGGCTGAATGAGCAGTTCTTC
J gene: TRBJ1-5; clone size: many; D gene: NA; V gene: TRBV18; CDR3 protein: CASSPNPPGPYSNQPQHF; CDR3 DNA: TGTGCCAGCTCACCAAACCCCCCAGGGCCCTATAGCAATCAGCCCCAGCATTTT
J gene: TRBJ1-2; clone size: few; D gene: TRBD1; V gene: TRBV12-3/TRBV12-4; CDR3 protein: CASSSGTGLFGYGYTF; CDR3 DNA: TGTGCCAGCAGTTCCGGGACAGGGTTATTTGGTTATGGCTACACCTTC
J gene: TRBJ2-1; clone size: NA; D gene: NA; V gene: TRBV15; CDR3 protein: CATSRGYQLDELFF; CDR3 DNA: TGTGCCACCAGCCGGGGCTACCAACTGGATGAGCTGTTCTTC
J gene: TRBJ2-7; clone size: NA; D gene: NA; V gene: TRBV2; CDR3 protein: CASSVEGFEQYF; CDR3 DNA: TGTGCCAGCAGTGTAGAGGGGTTCGAGCAGTACTTC
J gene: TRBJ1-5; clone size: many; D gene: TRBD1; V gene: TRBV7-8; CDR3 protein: CASSSLTGTGRGNQPQHF; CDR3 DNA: TGTGCCAGCAGCTCATTAACCGGGACAGGGAGGGGCAATCAGCCCCAGCATTTT
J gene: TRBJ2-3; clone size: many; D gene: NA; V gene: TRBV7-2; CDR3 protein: CASSPRATDTQYF; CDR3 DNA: TGTGCCAGCAGCCCGCGGGCCACAGATACGCAGTATTTT